This T cell receptor beta chain was identified during a study of shared clonotypes between healthy human individuals. Across the whole study: Samples came from a couple of female and a few male donors aged 18 to 49. Three CD4 naive, three CD4 memory, two CD8 naive and one CD8 memory plate were used per donor.

As defined, naive CD8 cells were CD45RO-negative and positively selected for CCR7, with terminally differentiated effector memory CD45RA+ cells excluded. When replicate PCRs were run on sorted subsets, they used 200 to 250 ng DNA, about 30,000 T cell genomes. The table came from immunoSEQ multiplex PCR; TCRdb's copy has only in-frame clones and leaves some out. The table includes about 2.1 million clones, approximately 94% detected once. Study-wide findings and caveats: Represented diversity (both genetic and exposure-history) was limited by the small number of donors.

This clone was recorded only once. Its cognate antigen is unknown. The clonotype originates from a man between 18 and 29 years old in good health. Some clones in this sample may be carry-over from other donors' samples. Sequencing input: naive CD8+ T cells from PBMCs.

This CDR3 reads CASQGIANEQFF. The CDR3 coding sequence is TGTGCCTCACAGGGTATTGCGAATGAGCAGTTCTTC. The chain carries TRBV6-1 and TRBJ2-1; D might be TRBD1 (6 bases). The germline V gene encodes CDR1 MNHNS and CDR2 SASEGT. V dropped 11 bases and J dropped 7 bases, with 15 bases sitting between them. CDR3 length: 12 residues.